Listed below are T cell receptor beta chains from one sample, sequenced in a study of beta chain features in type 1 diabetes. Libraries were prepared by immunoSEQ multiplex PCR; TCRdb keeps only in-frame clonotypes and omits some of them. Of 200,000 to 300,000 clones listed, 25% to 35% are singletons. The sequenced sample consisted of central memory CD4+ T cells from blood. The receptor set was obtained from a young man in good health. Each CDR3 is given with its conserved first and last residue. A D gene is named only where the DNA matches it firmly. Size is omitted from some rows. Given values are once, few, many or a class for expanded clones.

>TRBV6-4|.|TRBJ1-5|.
CASSDGRNQPQHF
TGTGCCAGCAGTGACGGACGGAATCAGCCCCAGCATTTT
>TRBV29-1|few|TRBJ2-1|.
CSVLTGMSSYNEQFF
TGCAGCGTACTCACCGGAATGAGCTCCTACAATGAGCAGTTCTTC
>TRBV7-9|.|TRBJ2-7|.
CASSQEGSFYEQYF
TGTGCCAGCAGCCAAGAGGGCTCTTTCTACGAGCAGTACTTC
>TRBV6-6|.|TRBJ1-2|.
CASSSRAGYTF
TGTGCCAGCAGTTCCAGGGCTGGCTACACCTTC
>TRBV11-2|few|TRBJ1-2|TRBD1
CASRVQTGESGYTF
TGTGCCAGCAGGGTTCAGACAGGGGAGTCTGGCTACACCTTC
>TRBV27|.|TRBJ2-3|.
CASRVALARPDTQYF
TGTGCCAGCCGGGTAGCGTTAGCGCGGCCAGATACGCAGTATTTT
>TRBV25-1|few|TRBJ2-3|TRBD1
CASRRTGNTDTQYF
TGTGCCAGCAGAAGGACAGGTAATACAGATACGCAGTATTTT
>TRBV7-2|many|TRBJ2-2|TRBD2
CASSPGTSGRMGGELFF
TGTGCCAGCAGCCCCGGGACTAGCGGGAGGATGGGCGGGGAGCTGTTTTTT
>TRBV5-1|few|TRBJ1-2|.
CASSLERANYGYTF
TGCGCCAGCAGCTTGGAAAGGGCCAACTATGGCTACACCTTC
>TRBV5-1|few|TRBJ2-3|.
CASSPTSTDTQYF
TGCGCCAGCAGCCCGACCTCCACAGATACGCAGTATTTT
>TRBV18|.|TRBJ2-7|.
CASSEAPGASYEQYF
TGTGCCAGCTCGGAGGCCCCGGGGGCATCCTACGAGCAGTACTTC
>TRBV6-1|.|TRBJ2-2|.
CASSYRQDTGELFF
TGTGCCAGCAGTTATCGACAGGACACCGGGGAGCTGTTTTTT
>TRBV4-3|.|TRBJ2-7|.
CASSQAPGASYEQYF
TGCGCCAGCAGCCAAGCGCCGGGGGCCTCCTACGAGCAGTACTTC
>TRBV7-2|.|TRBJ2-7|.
CASSFEGSYEQYF
TGTGCCAGCAGCTTCGAGGGCTCCTACGAGCAGTACTTC
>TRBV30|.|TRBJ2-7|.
CAWSDRDEQYF
TGTGCCTGGAGTGACAGGGACGAGCAGTACTTC
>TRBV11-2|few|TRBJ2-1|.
CASREVQGRDNEQFF
TGTGCCAGCCGAGAGGTCCAAGGCAGGGACAATGAGCAGTTCTTC
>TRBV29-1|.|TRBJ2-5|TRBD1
CSVIKTGQETQYF
TGCAGCGTGATCAAGACAGGGCAAGAGACCCAGTACTTC
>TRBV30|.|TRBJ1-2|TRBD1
CAWNPGQENYGYTF
TGTGCCTGGAATCCGGGACAGGAAAACTATGGCTACACCTTC
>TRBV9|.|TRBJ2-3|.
CASSVDTGASTDTQYF
TGTGCCAGCAGCGTAGATACAGGTGCGAGTACAGATACGCAGTATTTT
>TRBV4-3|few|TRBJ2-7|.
CASSQEAGLGGPYEQYF
TGCGCCAGCAGCCAAGAGGCCGGGTTGGGCGGCCCCTACGAGCAGTACTTC
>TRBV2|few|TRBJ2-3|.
CASKDSTDTQYF
TGTGCCAGCAAGGATAGCACAGATACGCAGTATTTT
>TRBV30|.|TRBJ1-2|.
CAWSPKAAPYGYGYTF
TGTGCCTGGAGTCCGAAGGCGGCCCCATACGGCTATGGCTACACCTTC
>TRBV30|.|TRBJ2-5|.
CAWSRGARETQYF
TGTGCCTGGTCGCGTGGGGCGCGTGAGACCCAGTACTTC
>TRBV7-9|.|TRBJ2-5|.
CASSLSLGETQYF
TGTGCCAGCAGCTTATCATTAGGAGAGACCCAGTACTTC
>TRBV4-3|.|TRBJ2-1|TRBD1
CASSQDRGTYNEQFF
TGCGCCAGCAGCCAAGACAGGGGGACCTACAATGAGCAGTTCTTC
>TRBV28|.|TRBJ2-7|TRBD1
CASRKQGNSYEQYF
TGTGCCAGCAGGAAACAGGGGAACTCCTACGAGCAGTACTTC
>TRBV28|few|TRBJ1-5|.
CASTSGTVSNQPQHF
TGTGCCAGCACCTCCGGGACGGTTAGCAATCAGCCCCAGCATTTT